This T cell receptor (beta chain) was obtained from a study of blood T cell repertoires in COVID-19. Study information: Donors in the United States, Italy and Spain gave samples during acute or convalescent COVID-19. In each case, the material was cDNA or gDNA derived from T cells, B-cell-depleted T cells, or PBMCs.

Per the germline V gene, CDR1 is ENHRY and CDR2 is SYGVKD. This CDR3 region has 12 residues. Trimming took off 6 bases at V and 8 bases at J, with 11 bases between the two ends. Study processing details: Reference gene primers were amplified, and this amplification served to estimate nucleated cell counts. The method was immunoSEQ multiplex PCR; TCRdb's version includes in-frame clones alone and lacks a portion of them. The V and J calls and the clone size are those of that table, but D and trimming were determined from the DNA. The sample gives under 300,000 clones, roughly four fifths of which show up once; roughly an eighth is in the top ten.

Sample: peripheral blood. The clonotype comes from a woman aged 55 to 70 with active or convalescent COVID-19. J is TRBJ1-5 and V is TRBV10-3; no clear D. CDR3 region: CAISEAAEPQHF. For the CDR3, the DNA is TGTGCCATCAGCGAGGCGGCGGAGCCCCAGCATTTT.